The T cell receptor (beta chain) under discussion was sequenced for a study of blood T cell repertoires in COVID-19 (dated by TCRdb to 2020 to 2021). Regarding the study in general: Samples from collaborators originated in the United States, Italy and Spain and spanned both the acute and convalescent phases of COVID-19. The prospective study material was composed of cDNA or gDNA derived from T cells, B-cell-depleted T cells, or PBMCs. The dataset comprised deeply sampled blood TCRbeta repertoires from subjects exposed to, actively infected with, or recovered from COVID-19. A freely available public database, intended as a resource for researchers studying the immune response to SARS-CoV-2, is where the repertoires were released. Samples came from the ongoing ImmuneRACE study (first 160 participants) plus 1,254 subjects from 6 global collaborators. The sample metadata nearly always contained a de-identified subject ID, COVID-19 status, age in years and sex. Where HLA class I and class II types were available, the types were taken from metadata supplied by the sample provider, not from assay-based typing.

Its CDR3 holds 16 amino acids, cysteine through phenylalanine. The sequence is cut down to CDR3 DNA, 48 bases in frame from base 1. CDR1 and CDR2 are read off the germline V gene as MDHEN and SYDVKM. V trim: 6 bases; J trim: 2 bases; unmatched bases: 6. Study-wide findings and limitations: The quantity of clinical and demographic metadata differed by source and by participant and was supplied without curation.

TCRbeta CDR3 regions were amplified from genomic DNA using the immunoSEQ Assay, a bias-controlled multiplex PCR. The original pipeline was this. The number of nucleated cells in each sample was estimated by amplification of reference gene primers within the assay. To quantify the absolute abundance of each unique TCRbeta CDR3 rearrangement, sequence reads were collapsed and filtered. For each sample, productive Simpson clonality was calculated as the square root of Simpson's diversity index across productive rearrangements. TCRdb obtained this table from immuneACCESS and retained in-frame rearrangements with V and J assigned. These tables miss some clones; where compared with another copy, unresolved V genes account for less than half of the shortfall, and the remainder is unexplained. V and J calls and clone size follow that table, whereas D and trimming were derived from the DNA. The sample table records around 270,000 clones; about 89% of these occur just once. Jointly, the top ten make up over 2% of the sample.

Regarding this clone: Its antigen is currently not known. Base quality data are lacking; no much larger clone is found one base away.

Collaborating institutions collected whole blood in K2EDTA tubes following their own protocols. Collaborator samples were shipped for TCRbeta analysis as frozen whole blood, isolated PBMCs, or DNA extracted from either sample type. This sequence originates from a woman between 50 and 59 years old with acute or convalescent COVID-19. The chain joins TRBV28 to TRBJ1-6; 8 of the junction bases match TRBD1. Input material: peripheral blood. The CDR3 region: CASRLTGGTYNSPLHF. The nucleotide sequence reads TGTGCCAGCAGACTTACAGGGGGGACCTATAATTCACCCCTCCACTTT. Joined to the reference TRBV28 and TRBJ1-6 proteins, this CDR3 gives the full variable domain: DVKVTQSSRYLVKRTGEKVFLECVQDMDHENMFWYRQDPGLGLRLIYFSYDVKMKEKGDIPEGYSVSREKKERFSLILESASTNQTSMYLCASRLTGGTYNSPLHFGNGTRLTVT.